Below are 17 T cell receptor beta chains sequenced from a single sample in a study of response to subunit inactivated influenza vaccine. TCRdb analysed the RT-PCR reads with MiXCR anew, one entry per CDR3 protein. The sample lists hundreds of thousands of distinct CDR3 sequences, over 9.5% occurring once. Sequenced material: PBMCs from blood, taken on the day of vaccination. The receptors originated from a man aged 45-65 years who received an inactivated influenza vaccine.

This clonotype has at least ten counts. The chain combines TRBV12-3 or TRBV12-4 with TRBJ2-7, with 8 bases matching TRBD2. The CDR3 has 14 amino acids. Losses at the gene ends were 5 bases for V and 0 bases for J; bases not matched to a gene: 3. The CDR3 is CASSPGGASYEQYF. CDR3 DNA: TGTGCCAGCAGTCCCGGGGGGGCCTCCTACGAGCAGTACTTC.

This clonotype was detected ten times or more. The chain uses TRBV5-6 and TRBJ2-1, with a weak D call TRBD2 (6 bases). In germline, CDR1 is SGHDT, CDR2 YYEEEE. The CDR3 runs 14 residues. Between the trimmed V and J ends, which lost 0 bases and 8 bases, there was a span of 12 bases. The CDR3: CASSLGAPGDEQFF. CDR3 bases: TGTGCCAGCAGCTTGGGGGCGCCGGGGGATGAGCAGTTCTTC. The variable domain in full, with the rest retrieved from reference TRBV5-6 and TRBJ2-1, is DAGVTQSPTHLIKTRGQQVTLRCSPKSGHDTVSWYQQALGQGPQFIFQYYEEEERQRGNFPDRFSGHQFPNYSSELNVNALLLGDSALYLCASSLGAPGDEQFFGPGTRLTVL.

This clonotype was picked up a small number of times. The J gene is TRBJ2-1, the V gene TRBV20-1; perhaps TRBD2 as D (6 bases). The length of the CDR3 is 16 residues. Germline CDR1 reads DFQATT; CDR2 reads SNEGSKA (reference sequence). V was cut by 6 bases and J by 0 bases, with 18 bases left in between. Written as DNA, the CDR3 is TGCAGTGCCCTCGGCGGGGTTTCGAGCTCCTACAATGAGCAGTTCTTC. This sequence encodes CSALGGVSSSYNEQFF.

This clonotype was seen a handful of times. The CDR3 nucleotides read TGCGCCAGCAGCTCAAACAGGGTTGGTGGCTATGGCTACACCTTC. The encoded protein is CASSSNRVGGYGYTF. The chain recombines TRBV5-1 with TRBJ1-2; the D gene is possibly TRBD1 (6 bases). Germline V gene sequence: CDR1 SGHRS, CDR2 YFSETQ. The CDR3 loop spans 15 amino acids. Trimming cost V 3 bases and J 4 bases, with 16 bases left between them.

This clonotype was seen a few times. The CDR3 loop reads CSVDGGRTYQETQYF. As DNA, the CDR3 is TGCAGCGTTGATGGGGGCAGAACCTACCAAGAGACCCAGTACTTC. The chain recombines TRBV29-1 with TRBJ2-5; possible D gene TRBD1, 6 bases. Germline assignment: CDR1 SQVTM and CDR2 ANQGSEA. There are 15 residues in the CDR3. Between the trimmed V and J ends, which lost 3 bases and 0 bases, there was a span of 14 bases. Full variable domain (outside the CDR3, taken from reference TRBV29-1 and TRBJ2-5): SAVISQKPSRDICQRGTSLTIQCQVDSQVTMMFWYRQQPGQSLTLIATANQGSEATYESGFVIDKFPISRPNLTFSTLTVSNMSPEDSSIYLCSVDGGRTYQETQYFGPGTRLLVL.

The chain uses TRBV20-1 and TRBJ2-5, with 9 bases identical to TRBD2. The CDR3 loop spans 16 amino acids. The trim removed 2 bases at V and 5 bases at J, leaving 12 bases unmatched. The germline CDR1 and CDR2 sequences are DFQATT and SNEGSKA (reference sequence). For the CDR3, the DNA is TGCAGTGCTAGATCTCGGGGTAGCGGGGGTCCGGAGACCCAGTACTTC. Translation gives CSARSRGSGGPETQYF.

This clonotype has more than one count but fewer than ten. The J gene is TRBJ2-5, the V gene TRBV5-1; D may be TRBD1 (5 bases). This CDR3 region has 15 residues. V was cut by 3 bases and J by 3 bases, with 15 bases left in between. The germline CDR1 and CDR2 sequences are SGHRS and YFSETQ. The CDR3 loop is CASSSVPRAEETQYF. The CDR3 DNA reads as TGCGCCAGCAGCTCGGTTCCCAGGGCGGAAGAGACCCAGTACTTC.

The CDR3 nucleotides are TGTGCCAGCAGTGAATGGGGGAACCAAGAGACCCAGTACTTC. Its protein is CASSEWGNQETQYF. The gene calls are TRBV6-1 and TRBJ2-5; perhaps D is TRBD1 or TRBD2 (5 bases each). Trimming removed 2 bases at V and 0 bases at J, with 7 bases between. Germline V lookup: CDR1 MNHNS, CDR2 SASEGT. The CDR3 is 14 residues long.

This clonotype has only a few counts. The V call is TRBV12-3 or TRBV12-4, the J call TRBJ2-1; TRBD2 matches 8 bases. This CDR3 is built from 15 residues. The ends lost 6 bases at V and 1 base at J; junction bases unmatched: 5. CDR3 residues: CASSQSGGSYNEQFF. In DNA, the CDR3 is TGTGCCAGCAGCCAAAGCGGGGGTTCCTACAATGAGCAGTTCTTC.

This rearrangement joins TRBV7-2 to TRBJ2-7; a possible D gene is TRBD2 (8 bases). Per germline, CDR1 SGHTA and CDR2 FQGNSA. Between the trimmed V and J ends, which lost 3 bases and 3 bases, there was a span of 15 bases. The CDR3 contains 15 residues. The CDR3 nucleotides read TGTGCCAGCAGCTTGATAGCGGGACAGAGCTACGAGCAGTACTTC. Translating it yields CASSLIAGQSYEQYF.

In this sample, this clonotype turned up a few times. This sequence joins TRBV18 and TRBJ2-3; TRBD2 matches at 8 bases. Germline lookup yields CDR1 KGHSH and CDR2 LQKENI. V shed 4 bases and J 2 bases; nucleotides not matched to a gene: 2. The CDR3 contains 14 residues. The CDR3 region has the DNA TGTGCCAGCTCACGCGGACTAGCCACAGATACGCAGTATTTT. Translated, it gives CASSRGLATDTQYF. Variable domain in full (rest from reference TRBV18 and TRBJ2-3): NAGVMQNPRHLVRRRGQEARLRCSPMKGHSHVYWYRQLPEEGLKFMVYLQKENIIDESGMPKERFSAEFPKEGPSILRIQQVVRGDSAAYFCASSRGLATDTQYFGPGTRLTVL.

V is TRBV7-9 and J is TRBJ2-1, with 10 bases identical to TRBD2. The CDR3 is 16 amino acids. In germline, CDR1 is SEHNR, CDR2 FQNEAQ (reference sequence). V lost 1 base to trimming and J lost 7 bases; unmatched junction nucleotides: 7. The CDR3 is CASSLGASGSKNEQFF. CDR3 nucleotide sequence: TGTGCCAGCAGCTTAGGAGCTAGCGGGAGTAAGAATGAGCAGTTCTTC.

This rearrangement joins TRBV7-9 to TRBJ1-2, with D possibly TRBD1 on 6 matching bases. This CDR3 has 17 amino acids. With 5 bases removed from V and 4 bases from J, the gap between germline ends came to 23 bases. Per the germline V gene, CDR1 is SEHNR and CDR2 is FQNEAQ (reference sequence). CDR3 sequence: CASSGRRQAADIYGYTF. The CDR3, as DNA: TGTGCCAGCAGCGGAAGAAGACAGGCGGCCGATATCTATGGCTACACCTTC. The full variable domain, rest sourced from reference TRBV7-9 and TRBJ1-2, is DTGVSQNPRHKITKRGQNVTFRCDPISEHNRLYWYRQTLGQGPEFLTYFQNEAQLEKSRLLSDRFSAERPKGSFSTLEIQRTEQGDSAMYLCASSGRRQAADIYGYTFGSGTRLTVV.

This chain connects TRBV7-2 to TRBJ2-1, with TRBD1 matching 7 bases. Germline values: CDR1 SGHTA, CDR2 FQGNSA. The CDR3 length is 16 residues. Trimming removed 4 bases from V and 2 bases from J; junction bases left unmatched: 8. Written as DNA, the CDR3 is TGTGCCAGCAGCTCGCTCGGGACAGCAGCCTACAATGAGCAGTTCTTC. Its translation: CASSSLGTAAYNEQFF.

This chain uses TRBV30 with TRBJ2-1, with 7 bases aligning to TRBD2. CDR3 size: 13 residues. Germline V gene sequence: CDR1 GTSNPN, CDR2 SVGIG (reference sequence). J was trimmed by 6 bases and V by 4 bases; bases with no gene match: 6. CDR3 DNA sequence: TGTGCCTGGAACATGGGGGGGTTCAATGAGCAGTTCTTC. This gives the protein CAWNMGGFNEQFF.

This chain joins TRBV7-2 and TRBJ2-5, with D uncertain. The length of the CDR3 is 17 residues. The germline V gene has CDR1 SGHTA and CDR2 FQGNSA. Trimming cost V 1 base and J 5 bases, with 20 bases left between them. The CDR3 DNA sequence: TGTGCCAGCAGCTTAGTGGGCCGTCTCCAAAAAGCGGAGACCCAGTACTTC. It is translated as CASSLVGRLQKAETQYF.

A few counts support this clonotype. This rearrangement joins TRBV3-1 to TRBJ2-5; TRBD2 might be the D (6 bases). The germline gives CDR1 LGHDT, CDR2 YNNKEL (reference sequence). V shed 4 bases and J shed 0 bases, with 12 bases lying between them. CDR3 length equals 15 residues. CDR3 sequence: CASSLSGLNQETQYF. The CDR3 bases are TGTGCCAGCAGCCTATCGGGACTGAACCAAGAGACCCAGTACTTC.